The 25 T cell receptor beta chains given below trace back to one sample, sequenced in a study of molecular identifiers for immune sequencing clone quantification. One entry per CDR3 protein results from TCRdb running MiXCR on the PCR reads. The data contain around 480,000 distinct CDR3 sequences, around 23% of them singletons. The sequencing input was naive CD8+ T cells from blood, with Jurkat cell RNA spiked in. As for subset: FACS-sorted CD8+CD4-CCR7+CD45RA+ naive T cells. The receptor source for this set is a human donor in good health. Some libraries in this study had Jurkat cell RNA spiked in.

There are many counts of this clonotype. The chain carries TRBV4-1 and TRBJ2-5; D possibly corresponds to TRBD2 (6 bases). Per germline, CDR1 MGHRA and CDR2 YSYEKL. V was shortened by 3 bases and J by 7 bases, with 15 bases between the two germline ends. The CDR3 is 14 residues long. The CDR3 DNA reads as TGCGCCAGCAGCCACGGCGGGGACCCGGCGACCCAGTACTTC. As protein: CASSHGGDPATQYF.

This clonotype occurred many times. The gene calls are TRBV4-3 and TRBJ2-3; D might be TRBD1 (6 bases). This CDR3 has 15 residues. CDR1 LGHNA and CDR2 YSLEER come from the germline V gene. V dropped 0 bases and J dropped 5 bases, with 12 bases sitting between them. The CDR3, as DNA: TGCGCCAGCAGCCAAGAACCAGGGGCCGGAGATACGCAGTATTTT. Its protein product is CASSQEPGAGDTQYF.

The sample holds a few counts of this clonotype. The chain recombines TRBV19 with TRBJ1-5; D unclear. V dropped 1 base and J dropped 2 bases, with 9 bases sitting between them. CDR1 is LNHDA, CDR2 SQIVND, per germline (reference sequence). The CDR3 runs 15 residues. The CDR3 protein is CASSIGGRGNQPQHF. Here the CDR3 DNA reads TGTGCCAGTAGTATAGGGGGAAGGGGCAATCAGCCCCAGCATTTT. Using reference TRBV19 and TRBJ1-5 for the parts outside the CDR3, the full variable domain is DGGITQSPKYLFRKEGQNVTLSCEQNLNHDAMYWYRQDPGQGLRLIYYSQIVNDFQKGDIAEGYSVSREKKESFPLTVTSAQKNPTAFYLCASSIGGRGNQPQHFGDGTRLSIL.

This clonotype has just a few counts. The chain's CDR3 is CASSQGGDGYEQYF. The CDR3 nucleotides are TGCGCCAGCAGCCAAGGTGGGGACGGGTACGAGCAGTACTTC. The genes are TRBV4-3 and TRBJ2-7, with D perhaps being TRBD1 or TRBD2 (5 bases each). The CDR3 contains 14 residues. The V end was cut by 1 base, the J end by 4 bases, with 11 bases between. Germline assignment: CDR1 LGHNA and CDR2 YSLEER.

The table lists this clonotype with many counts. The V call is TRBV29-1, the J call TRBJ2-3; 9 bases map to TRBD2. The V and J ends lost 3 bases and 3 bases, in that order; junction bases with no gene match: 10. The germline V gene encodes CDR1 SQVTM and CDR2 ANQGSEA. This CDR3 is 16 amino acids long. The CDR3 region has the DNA TGCAGCGTTGATCCTCCGGCGGGAGGGCCGACAGATACGCAGTATTTT. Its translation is CSVDPPAGGPTDTQYF.

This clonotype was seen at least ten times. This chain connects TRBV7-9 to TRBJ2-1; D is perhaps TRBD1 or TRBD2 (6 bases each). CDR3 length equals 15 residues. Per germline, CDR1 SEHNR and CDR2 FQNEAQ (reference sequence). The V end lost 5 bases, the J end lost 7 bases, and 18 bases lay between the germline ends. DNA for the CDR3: TGTGCCAGCAGCGCCCCACCTACAGGGAGGAATGAGCAGTTCTTC. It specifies CASSAPPTGRNEQFF.

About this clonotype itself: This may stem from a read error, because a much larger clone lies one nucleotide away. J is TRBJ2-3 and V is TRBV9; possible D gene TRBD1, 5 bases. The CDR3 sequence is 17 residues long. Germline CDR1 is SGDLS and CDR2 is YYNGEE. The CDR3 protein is CASSVDLGLTFTGTQYF. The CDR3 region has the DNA TGTGCCAGCAGCGTAGATCTGGGTTTAACCTTCACAGGTACGCAGTATTTT.

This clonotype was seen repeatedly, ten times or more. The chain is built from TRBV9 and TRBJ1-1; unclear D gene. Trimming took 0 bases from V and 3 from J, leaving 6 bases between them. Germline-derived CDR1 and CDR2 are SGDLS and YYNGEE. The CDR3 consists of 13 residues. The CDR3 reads CASSVESDTEAFF. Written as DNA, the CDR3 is TGTGCCAGCAGCGTAGAGAGTGACACTGAAGCTTTCTTT. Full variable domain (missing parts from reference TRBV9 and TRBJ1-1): DSGVTQTPKHLITATGQRVTLRCSPRSGDLSVYWYQQSLDQGLQFLIQYYNGEERAKGNILERFSAQQFPDLHSELNLSSLELGDSALYFCASSVESDTEAFFGQGTRLTVV.

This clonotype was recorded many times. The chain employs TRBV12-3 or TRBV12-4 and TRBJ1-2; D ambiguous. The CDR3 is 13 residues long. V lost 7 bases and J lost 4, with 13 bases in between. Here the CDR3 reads CASTNGISYGYTF. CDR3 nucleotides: TGTGCCAGCACTAACGGGATTTCCTATGGCTACACCTTC.

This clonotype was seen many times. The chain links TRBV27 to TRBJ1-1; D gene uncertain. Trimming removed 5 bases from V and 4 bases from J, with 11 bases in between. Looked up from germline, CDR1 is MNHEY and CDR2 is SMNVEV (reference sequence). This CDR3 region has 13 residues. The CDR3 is CASSLNKPTEAFF. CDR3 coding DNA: TGTGCCAGCAGTCTTAACAAGCCCACTGAAGCTTTCTTT.

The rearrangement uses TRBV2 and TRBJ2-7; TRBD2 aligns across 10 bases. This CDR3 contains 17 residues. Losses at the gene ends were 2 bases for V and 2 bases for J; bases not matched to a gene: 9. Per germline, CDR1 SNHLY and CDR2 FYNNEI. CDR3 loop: CASSELAGAPQPYEQYF. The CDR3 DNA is TGTGCCAGCAGTGAACTAGCGGGAGCTCCACAACCCTACGAGCAGTACTTC.

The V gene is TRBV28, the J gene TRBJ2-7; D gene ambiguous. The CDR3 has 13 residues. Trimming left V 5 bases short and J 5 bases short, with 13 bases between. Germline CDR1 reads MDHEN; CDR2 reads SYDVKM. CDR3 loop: CASSHGINHEQYF. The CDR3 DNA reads TGTGCCAGCAGTCACGGAATCAATCACGAGCAGTACTTC.

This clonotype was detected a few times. The CDR3 reads CASSQGRAGGNNEQFF. CDR3 DNA sequence: TGCGCCAGCAGCCAGGGGCGGGCAGGGGGTAACAATGAGCAGTTCTTC. The chain employs TRBV4-3 and TRBJ2-1; 7 positions match TRBD1. With V trimmed by 3 bases and J by 5 bases, 10 bases remained unmatched. The germline V gene has CDR1 LGHNA and CDR2 YSLEER. The CDR3 is 16 amino acids.

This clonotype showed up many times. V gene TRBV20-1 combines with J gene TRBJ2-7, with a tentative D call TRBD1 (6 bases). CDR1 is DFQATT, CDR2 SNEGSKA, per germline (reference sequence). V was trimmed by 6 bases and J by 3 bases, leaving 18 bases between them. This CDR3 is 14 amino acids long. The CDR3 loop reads CSASKPGDGYEQYF. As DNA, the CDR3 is TGCAGTGCCAGTAAGCCAGGGGACGGCTACGAGCAGTACTTC.

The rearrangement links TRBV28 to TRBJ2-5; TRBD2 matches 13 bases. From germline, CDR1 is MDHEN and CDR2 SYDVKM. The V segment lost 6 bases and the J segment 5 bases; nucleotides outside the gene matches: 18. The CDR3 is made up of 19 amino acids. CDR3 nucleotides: TGTGCCAGCAGCCAGACCCCCGGGACTAGCGGGATATTGGTGGAGACCCAGTACTTC. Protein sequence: CASSQTPGTSGILVETQYF.

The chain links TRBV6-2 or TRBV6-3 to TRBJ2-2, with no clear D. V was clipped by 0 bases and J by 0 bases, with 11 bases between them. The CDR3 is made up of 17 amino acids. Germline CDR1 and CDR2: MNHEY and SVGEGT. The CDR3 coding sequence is TGTGCCAGCAGTTACTCGGCAGTGAGAGCGAACACCGGGGAGCTGTTTTTT. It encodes CASSYSAVRANTGELFF.

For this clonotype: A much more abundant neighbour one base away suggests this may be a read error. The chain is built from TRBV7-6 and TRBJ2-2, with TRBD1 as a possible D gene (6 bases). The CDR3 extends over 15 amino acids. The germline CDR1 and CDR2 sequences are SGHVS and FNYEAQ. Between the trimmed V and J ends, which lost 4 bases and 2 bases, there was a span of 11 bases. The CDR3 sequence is CASSSTGTNTGELFF. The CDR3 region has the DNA TGTGCCAGCAGCTCCACCGGGACAAACACCGGGGAGCTGTTTTTT.

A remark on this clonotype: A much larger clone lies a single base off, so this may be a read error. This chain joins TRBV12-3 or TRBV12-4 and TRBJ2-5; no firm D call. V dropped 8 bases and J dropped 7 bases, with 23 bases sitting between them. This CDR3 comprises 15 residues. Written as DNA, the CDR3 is TGTGCCAGCGCCCCCTGGGCCAAAACTTCAGGGACCCAGTACTTC. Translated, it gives CASAPWAKTSGTQYF.

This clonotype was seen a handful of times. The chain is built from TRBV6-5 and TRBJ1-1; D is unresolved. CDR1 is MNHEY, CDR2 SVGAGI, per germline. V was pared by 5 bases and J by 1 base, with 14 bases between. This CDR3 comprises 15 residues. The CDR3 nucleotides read TGTGCCAGCAGTACCCCCCAGGACGGGAACACTGAAGCTTTCTTT. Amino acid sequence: CASSTPQDGNTEAFF.

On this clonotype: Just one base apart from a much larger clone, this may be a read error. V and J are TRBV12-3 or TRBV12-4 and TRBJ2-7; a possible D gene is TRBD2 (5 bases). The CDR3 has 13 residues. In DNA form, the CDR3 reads TGTGCCAACAGTTTAAACCGCCGGGGCGAGCAGTACTTC. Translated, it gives CANSLNRRGEQYF.

CDR3 in amino acids: CASSSLANDEQYF. DNA for the CDR3: TGTGCCAGCAGCTCGCTCGCCAACGACGAGCAGTACTTC. The chain is built from TRBV27 and TRBJ2-7; D ambiguous. Germline V lookup: CDR1 MNHEY, CDR2 SMNVEV (reference sequence). This CDR3 comprises 13 residues. Trimming removed 6 bases at V and 5 bases at J, with 14 bases between.

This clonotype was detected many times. In nucleotides, the CDR3 is TGTGCCAGCAGCTCCGGGACAGGCTCCTACGAGCAGTACTTC. Translating gives CASSSGTGSYEQYF. The chain employs TRBV19 and TRBJ2-7; TRBD1 agrees at 8 bases. The CDR3 is 14 amino acids. Germline CDR1 reads LNHDA; CDR2 reads SQIVND (reference sequence). V was clipped by 9 bases and J by 0 bases; unmatched bases: 7.

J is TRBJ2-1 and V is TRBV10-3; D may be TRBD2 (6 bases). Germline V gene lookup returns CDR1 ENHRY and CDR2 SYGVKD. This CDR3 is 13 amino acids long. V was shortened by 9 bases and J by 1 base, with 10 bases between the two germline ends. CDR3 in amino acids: CAMGTASYNEQFF. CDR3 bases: TGTGCCATGGGGACTGCATCCTACAATGAGCAGTTCTTC.

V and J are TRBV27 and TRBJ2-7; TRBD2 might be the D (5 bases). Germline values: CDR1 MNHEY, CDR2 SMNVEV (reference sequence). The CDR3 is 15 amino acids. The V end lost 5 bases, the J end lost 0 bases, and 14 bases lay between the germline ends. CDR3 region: CASSPLTTSSYEQYF. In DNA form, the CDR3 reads TGTGCCAGCAGTCCTTTAACAACTAGCTCCTACGAGCAGTACTTC.

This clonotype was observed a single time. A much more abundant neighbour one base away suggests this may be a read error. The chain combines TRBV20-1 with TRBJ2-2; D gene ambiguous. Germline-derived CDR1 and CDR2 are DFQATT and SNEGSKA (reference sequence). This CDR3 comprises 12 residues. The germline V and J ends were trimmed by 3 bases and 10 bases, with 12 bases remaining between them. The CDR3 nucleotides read TGCAGTGCTAGTCGATCGGCAGAGGAGCTGTTTTTT. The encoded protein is CSASRSAEELFF.